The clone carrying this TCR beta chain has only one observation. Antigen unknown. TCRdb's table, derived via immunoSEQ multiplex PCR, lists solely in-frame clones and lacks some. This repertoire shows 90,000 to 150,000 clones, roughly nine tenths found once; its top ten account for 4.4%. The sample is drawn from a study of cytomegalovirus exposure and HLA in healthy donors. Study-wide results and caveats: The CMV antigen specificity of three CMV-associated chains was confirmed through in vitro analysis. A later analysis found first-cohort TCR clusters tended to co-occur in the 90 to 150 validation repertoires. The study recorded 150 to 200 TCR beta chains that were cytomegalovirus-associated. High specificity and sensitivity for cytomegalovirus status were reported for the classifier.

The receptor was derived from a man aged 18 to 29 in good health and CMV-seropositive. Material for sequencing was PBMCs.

The CDR3: CASSPLASSYNEQFF. CDR3 nucleotides: TGTGCCAGCAGCCCCCTAGCGAGCTCCTACAATGAGCAGTTCTTC. The chain recombines TRBV14 with TRBJ2-1; TRBD2 might be the D (6 bases). Germline CDR1 and CDR2: SGHDN and FVKESK. The V end lost 4 bases, the J end lost 0 bases, and 10 bases lay between the germline ends. There are 15 residues in the CDR3.